The clone carrying this T cell receptor beta chain was recorded a few times. Its antigen is not known. This sample's time point: newly diagnosed GD, antithyroid drugs for less than 3 months. The authors made the TCR library using RNA they extracted from PBMCs. It was by American Thyroid Association guidelines that Graves' disease was diagnosed. This specimen belongs to a study of regulatory T cells in long-lasting Graves disease. The study, taken as a whole, reports: Persistent Graves' patients had lower TCR diversity than newly diagnosed ones.

V dropped 2 bases and J dropped 8; count of bases not matched to a gene: 11. The CDR3 loop spans 17 amino acids. Germline V gives CDR1 LNHDA, CDR2 SQIVND (reference sequence). Building of the TCR beta libraries involved iRepertoire HTBI primers and Arm-PCR of CDR3 regions. TCRdb reprocessed the multiplex PCR reads via MiXCR and lists one record per CDR3 protein. Of roughly 420,000 distinct CDR3 sequences listed, over 15% are singletons. These data were also filed under a second study, of T cells in Graves' hyperthyroidism and ophthalmopathy.

The sequence was collected from a woman in her thirties with Graves disease. Sequencing was performed on peripheral blood mononuclear cells (PBMCs), taken at new diagnosis, from a patient treated with antithyroid drugs. V gene TRBV19 combines with J gene TRBJ2-1, with 11 positions matching TRBD2. The CDR3 nucleotides are TGTGCCAGTAGTATAACCTTAACTAGCGGGAGTAGCGATGAGCAGTTCTTC. This encodes CASSITLTSGSSDEQFF.